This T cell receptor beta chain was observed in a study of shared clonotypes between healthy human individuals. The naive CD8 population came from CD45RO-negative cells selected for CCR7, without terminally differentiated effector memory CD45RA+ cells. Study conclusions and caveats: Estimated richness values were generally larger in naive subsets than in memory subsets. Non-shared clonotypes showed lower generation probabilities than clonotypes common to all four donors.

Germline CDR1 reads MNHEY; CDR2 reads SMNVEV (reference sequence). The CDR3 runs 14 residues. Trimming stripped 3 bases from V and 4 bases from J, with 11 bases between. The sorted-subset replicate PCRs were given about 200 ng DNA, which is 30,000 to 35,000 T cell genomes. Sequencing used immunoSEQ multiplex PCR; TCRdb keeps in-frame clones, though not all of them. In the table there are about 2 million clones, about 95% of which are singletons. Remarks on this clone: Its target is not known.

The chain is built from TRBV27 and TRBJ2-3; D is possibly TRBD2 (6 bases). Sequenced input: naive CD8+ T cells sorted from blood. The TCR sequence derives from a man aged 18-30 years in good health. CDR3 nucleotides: TGTGCCAGCAGTTTTGGGGGGATCGCAGATACGCAGTATTTT. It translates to CASSFGGIADTQYF.